The 20 T cell receptor beta chains below come from one sample, sequenced in a study of CD8 T cells in Susac syndrome. Reverse transcription of roughly 0.45 to 1 ug RNA was performed with random hexamers. TCRdb fed the immunoSEQ multiplex PCR reads into MiXCR, producing one record per CDR3 protein. The data hold roughly 160,000 distinct CDR3 sequences, with around 94% observed a single time. What was sequenced was CD4+ T cells from PBMCs. The receptors were gathered from a human donor in good health.

DNA for the CDR3: TGTGCCACCAGCAGAGCACAAGGAAACACCATATATTTT. It encodes CATSRAQGNTIYF. The V gene is TRBV15, the J gene TRBJ1-3; unclear D gene. This CDR3 contains 13 residues. CDR1 and CDR2 from the germline V gene are LNHNV and YYDKDF (reference sequence). Trimming took 1 base from V and 4 from J, leaving 5 bases between them.

The chain recombines TRBV7-2 with TRBJ2-3, with a possible D match to TRBD1 (6 bases). Germline V gene lookup returns CDR1 SGHTA and CDR2 FQGNSA. The CDR3 loop spans 15 amino acids. Trimming took 8 bases from V and 3 from J, leaving 18 bases between them. The CDR3, as DNA: TGTGCCAGCCGCACCAGTAGGGGGTCGACAGATACGCAGTATTTT. As protein: CASRTSRGSTDTQYF.

This chain connects TRBV5-4 to TRBJ2-3, with a weak D call TRBD2 (6 bases). The V end lost 4 bases, the J end lost 0 bases, and 15 bases lay between the germline ends. The CDR3 spans 16 residues. Germline V gives CDR1 SGHNT, CDR2 YYREEE (reference sequence). As DNA, the CDR3 is TGTGCCAGCAGCAGGTCCGGGGGAGCTAGCACAGATACGCAGTATTTT. Residues: CASSRSGGASTDTQYF.

CDR3 residues: CASSLEWGGGNYEQYF. For the CDR3, the DNA is TGTGCCAGCAGCTTAGAGTGGGGCGGGGGTAACTACGAGCAGTACTTC. The chain joins TRBV7-2 to TRBJ2-7; 7 nucleotides match TRBD2. Losses at the gene ends were 1 base for V and 3 bases for J; bases not matched to a gene: 9. The CDR3 runs 16 residues. CDR1 is SGHTA, CDR2 FQGNSA, per germline.

This clonotype was recorded once. The chain is built from TRBV27 and TRBJ1-2; D gene unclear. This CDR3 spans 15 amino acids. V was shortened by 5 bases and J by 6 bases, with 19 bases between the two germline ends. Germline V lookup: CDR1 MNHEY, CDR2 SMNVEV (reference sequence). CDR3 sequence (DNA): TGTGCCAGCAGTCGCGTCATCTTGCGCTCCAATGGCTACACCTTC. Its protein product is CASSRVILRSNGYTF.

J is TRBJ2-7 and V is TRBV4-3; TRBD2 agrees at 10 bases. The CDR3 totals 15 residues. CDR1 is LGHNA, CDR2 YSLEER, per germline. After removal of 5 bases from V and 2 bases from J, the junction contained 6 bases not matched to a gene. CDR3 in DNA: TGCGCCAGCAGCTCGCGGACTAGCGGCCCCTACGAGCAGTACTTC. It yields the protein CASSSRTSGPYEQYF.

V is TRBV30 and J is TRBJ1-5; no firm D call. Germline V gene lookup returns CDR1 GTSNPN and CDR2 SVGIG (reference sequence). Trimming took off 1 base at V and 11 bases at J, with 12 bases between the two ends. This CDR3 spans 12 amino acids. The CDR3 sequence: CAWSEPGYAQHF. The DNA for the CDR3 is TGTGCCTGGAGTGAACCGGGCTACGCCCAGCATTTT.

The chain couples TRBV6-2 or TRBV6-3 to TRBJ2-3, with a possible D match to TRBD1 (6 bases). This CDR3 has 15 amino acids. The germline V and J ends were trimmed by 5 bases and 2 bases, with 14 bases remaining between them. The germline CDR1 and CDR2 sequences are MNHEY and SVGEGT. This CDR3 is CASSPPTGYTDTQYF. Written as DNA, the CDR3 is TGTGCCAGCAGTCCCCCGACAGGATACACAGATACGCAGTATTTT.

The chain combines TRBV6-2 or TRBV6-3 with TRBJ2-7; TRBD1 matches 9 bases. The CDR3 sequence is 15 residues long. Germline V gene data show CDR1 as MNHEY and CDR2 as SVGEGT. The trim removed 2 bases at V and 7 bases at J, leaving 9 bases unmatched. CDR3 protein: CASSYTGQGFSEQYF. The DNA of the CDR3 is TGTGCCAGCAGTTACACGGGACAGGGTTTCTCGGAGCAGTACTTC.

The rearrangement joins TRBV20-1 to TRBJ1-1, with D perhaps TRBD1 (6 bases). The CDR3 totals 14 residues. V lost 1 base, J lost 5 bases, and 14 bases lay in between. Germline CDR1 and CDR2: DFQATT and SNEGSKA (reference sequence). As DNA, the CDR3 is TGCAGTGCTAGAGTAGATAGGGGGAGAACTGAAGCTTTCTTT. Translation: CSARVDRGRTEAFF.

The V call is TRBV12-3 or TRBV12-4, the J call TRBJ2-5; 16 nucleotides line up with TRBD2. The V and J ends lost 5 bases and 4 bases, in that order; junction bases with no gene match: 7. The CDR3 spans 17 residues. Written as DNA, the CDR3 is TGTGCCAGCAGTCCGGGGACTAGCGGGGGGGCGATAGAGACCCAGTACTTC. It codes for CASSPGTSGGAIETQYF.

The chain uses TRBV7-3 and TRBJ2-5, with a weak D call TRBD2 (6 bases). Trimming pared 4 bases from V and 9 bases from J, leaving 15 bases between. CDR1 is SGHTA, CDR2 FQGTGA, per germline. The CDR3 totals 13 residues. DNA for the CDR3: TGTGCCAGCAGCTCTCGGGACTCTTCGCCCCAGTACTTC. Amino acid sequence: CASSSRDSSPQYF.

This sequence joins TRBV5-4 and TRBJ2-7; D is ambiguous. The CDR3 covers 16 residues. Trimming took 0 bases from V and 0 from J, leaving 13 bases between them. Germline CDR1 and CDR2: SGHNT and YYREEE (reference sequence). The CDR3 reads CASSLGRPALSYEQYF. As DNA, the CDR3 is TGTGCCAGCAGCTTGGGACGGCCCGCTCTCTCCTACGAGCAGTACTTC.

This chain links TRBV20-1 with TRBJ2-1; maybe TRBD2 (5 bases). The germline CDR1 and CDR2 sequences are DFQATT and SNEGSKA (reference sequence). V lost 3 bases and J lost 0, with 9 bases in between. The CDR3 length is 14 residues. CDR3 sequence: CSASLGSSYNEQFF. The CDR3 DNA follows: TGCAGTGCTAGTTTGGGGAGCTCCTACAATGAGCAGTTCTTC.

V is TRBV15 and J is TRBJ1-5; D is possibly TRBD1 (6 bases). V was trimmed by 1 base and J by 0 bases, leaving 13 bases between them. There are 17 residues in the CDR3. Germline CDR1 is LNHNV and CDR2 is YYDKDF (reference sequence). CDR3 residues: CATSRGFQGHSNQPQHF. The CDR3 DNA reads as TGTGCCACCAGCAGAGGATTTCAGGGGCATAGCAATCAGCCCCAGCATTTT.

In DNA form, the CDR3 reads TGCGCCAGCACCCCCCTCCCTAGCGGGGGTCAAGAGACCCAGTACTTC. Translating gives CASTPLPSGGQETQYF. The chain uses TRBV5-1 and TRBJ2-5, with 10 bases identical to TRBD2. CDR3 length equals 16 residues. Germline-derived CDR1 and CDR2 are SGHRS and YFSETQ. Unmatched junction bases numbered 10, after V lost 6 bases and J lost 2 bases.

The chain couples TRBV5-6 to TRBJ2-7; tentative D call: TRBD1 (6 bases). The V and J ends lost 0 bases and 2 bases respectively, with 15 bases between them. CDR1 is SGHDT and CDR2 is YYEEEE in the germline V gene. The CDR3 length is 16 residues. CDR3 sequence reads: CASSLGPPGQAYEQYF. CDR3 in DNA: TGTGCCAGCAGCTTGGGCCCACCGGGACAAGCCTACGAGCAGTACTTC.

The genes are TRBV29-1 and TRBJ2-1; D unresolved. V was clipped by 7 bases and J by 2 bases, with 18 bases between them. CDR1 and CDR2 from the germline V gene are SQVTM and ANQGSEA. CDR3 length: 15 residues. The CDR3 loop reads CSAPPDFGTYNEQFF. The CDR3 region has the DNA TGCAGCGCCCCACCGGATTTTGGTACCTACAATGAGCAGTTCTTC.

The V call is TRBV20-1, the J call TRBJ2-7; 9 nucleotides match TRBD1. CDR1 DFQATT and CDR2 SNEGSKA come from the germline V gene (reference sequence). Trimming removed 2 bases from V and 0 bases from J; junction bases left unmatched: 5. The CDR3 totals 15 residues. CDR3 DNA sequence: TGCAGTGCTAGACCTGGACAGGGGCTCTCCTACGAGCAGTACTTC. It specifies CSARPGQGLSYEQYF.

The V call is TRBV18, the J call TRBJ1-5; D may be TRBD1 (5 bases). With 6 bases removed from V and 1 base from J, the gap between germline ends came to 16 bases. There are 16 residues in the CDR3. CDR1 is KGHSH, CDR2 LQKENI, per germline. DNA of the CDR3: TGTGCCAGCTCCCCAGGACACCCTTCCAGCAATCAGCCCCAGCATTTT. As protein: CASSPGHPSSNQPQHF.